This T cell receptor beta chain derives from a study of blood T cell repertoires in COVID-19. The table came from immunoSEQ multiplex PCR; TCRdb's copy has only in-frame clones and leaves some out. The table shows fewer than 250,000 clones, with about four fifths occurring only once. Germline V gene lookup returns CDR1 KGHSH and CDR2 LQKENI. J lost 2 bases, V lost 9 bases, and 11 bases had no gene match. The CDR3 covers 16 residues. The chain has TRBV18 and TRBJ2-3; 10 bases map to TRBD1. The clonotype comes from a man aged 55 to 70 with acute or convalescent COVID-19. The sequencing input was peripheral blood. CDR3 residues: CARTNYRQGATDTQYF. In DNA form, the CDR3 reads TGTGCCAGAACCAACTACCGACAGGGGGCCACAGATACGCAGTATTTT.